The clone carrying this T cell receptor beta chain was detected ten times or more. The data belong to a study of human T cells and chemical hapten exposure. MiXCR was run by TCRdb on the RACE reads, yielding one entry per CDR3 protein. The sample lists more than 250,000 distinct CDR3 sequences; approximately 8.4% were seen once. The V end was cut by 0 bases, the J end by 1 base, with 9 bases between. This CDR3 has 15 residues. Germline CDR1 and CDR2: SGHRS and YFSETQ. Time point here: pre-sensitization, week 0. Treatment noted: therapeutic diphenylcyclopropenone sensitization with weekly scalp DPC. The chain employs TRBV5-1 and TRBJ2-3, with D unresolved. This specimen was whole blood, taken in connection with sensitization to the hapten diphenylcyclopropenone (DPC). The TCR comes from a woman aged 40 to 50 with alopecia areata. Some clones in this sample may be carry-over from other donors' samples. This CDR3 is CASSLDGQGTDTQYF. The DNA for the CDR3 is TGCGCCAGCAGCTTGGATGGGCAGGGCACAGATACGCAGTATTTT.